This entry features one TCR beta chain sequence. The CDR3 is made up of 16 amino acids. V dropped 10 bases and J dropped 4; count of bases not matched to a gene: 11. These data are taken from a study of CD8 T cells in Susac syndrome. The RNA, about 0.5 to 1 ug, was put through reverse transcription using random hexamers. From the immunoSEQ multiplex PCR reads, TCRdb called clonotypes with MiXCR, one entry per CDR3 protein. Here the sample spans about 110,000 distinct CDR3 sequences, roughly 95% being singletons. The V call is TRBV12-3 or TRBV12-4, the J call TRBJ2-6; 9 bases match TRBD1. This clonotype was sampled from a human donor with Susac syndrome. The sequenced sample consisted of CD8+ T cells from PBMCs. The CDR3 DNA reads TGTGCCATCCTGGACAGGGGACTAACGGGGGCCAACGTCCTGACTTTC. Protein product: CAILDRGLTGANVLTF.